This TCR beta chain is drawn from a study of T cell responses to AZD1222 COVID-19 vaccine (dated by TCRdb to the early 2020s). Context from the whole study: AZD1222 recipients given second doses at about 4 weeks or at about 12 weeks were pooled, since spike-specific TCR depth and breadth were not found to differ between the two schedules. Trial participants were enrolled into age subgroups of 18-55, 56-69 and 70-plus years, which contained approximately 150, 28 and 58 TCR-sequenced participants, respectively. A total of 233 trial participants underwent TCR sequencing, of whom 200 to 220 received two doses of AZD1222 and about 25 received two doses of the MenACWY control vaccine.

From the germline V gene (reference sequence), CDR1 is GTSNPN and CDR2 is SVGIG. The CDR3 holds 14 amino acids from the cysteine to the phenylalanine. Only the CDR3 portion is preserved as DNA: 42 bases, with reading frame beginning at the first base. The trim is 0 bases for V and 0 bases for J, with a gap of 9 bases between the germline ends. In the paper's terms, the time point label means: baseline before first vaccination. Samples from vaccinated people were obtained from the UK trials COV001 and COV002, which included a single-blind randomized controlled phase 2/3 trial of AZD1222 (ChAdOx1 nCoV-19) in healthy adults. Trial participant PBMC samples were collected at day 0 and day 28 after the second dose for TCRbeta chain sequencing. What the study reported, not specific to this receptor: Conclusions about previously exposed vaccinees are limited because only six or seven AZD1222 recipients were SARS-CoV-2 seropositive at baseline. No day 14 peak-response samples were available, so repertoires were characterized only after the peak T cell response. In the small 56-69-year group, the increase in depth fell short of significance, most likely because of low power. Participants were mostly white British and included more females than males, and it was suggested by the authors that clonal diversity may have been underestimated. The vaccine-associated CD4 TCRs covered the entire spike protein, and the dominant responses fell in regions 160-218 and 743-854. Reportedly, almost half of the unique spike-specific TCRs recognized epitopes lying outside the regions that are mutated in the B.1.351 and B.1.1.7 variants. After two AZD1222 doses, both the breadth and the depth of spike-specific TCRs were significantly higher than at day 0 and than in MenACWY recipients.

Of note for this clone: Its specific antigen is unknown. Base qualities are not provided; no much larger clone lies one nucleotide away.

The CDR3 regions of human TCRbeta chains were analyzed by immunosequencing. Per the authors' processing: Repertoire TCRs were checked for matches against a reference library of SARS-CoV-2-specific TCRs that had been generated using the MIRA antigen-specificity platform. Breadth meant the fraction of unique TCRs that were SARS-CoV-2-associated, whereas depth meant the fraction of total T cells that were SARS-CoV-2-associated. Using the MIRA data, each spike-specific TCR was mapped to the spike region that the TCR reacts to and placed in a CD4 or CD8 class. Log10-transformed breadth and depth values were compared by one-way ANOVA with Sidak's multiple comparisons tests. The clones in this table, taken by TCRdb from immuneACCESS, are in-frame only. Not every clone is retained; where verified, under half of the shortfall comes from an unresolved V gene, and the cause of the rest is unknown. D and trimming were read from the DNA, whereas the V and J calls and clone size are those reported in that table. This sample has 200,000 or so clones in its table, and around 93% of those were observed once. The ten largest account for about 9% of the sample.

The sequenced sample was peripheral blood, obtained on day 0 of AZD1222 vaccination. This TCR came from an adult in good health. The chain employs TRBV30 and TRBJ2-7; the D gene is unclear. Here is the DNA: TGTGCCTGGAGTGTACCTGGCAGCTCCTACGAGCAGTACTTC. The encoded protein is CAWSVPGSSYEQYF.